This T cell receptor beta chain derives from a study of blood T cells in healthy people across ages. Researchers report isolating at least 6.5 million PBMCs per sample. This clonotype has at least ten counts. There are 13 residues in the CDR3. Germline V gives CDR1 SGHTA, CDR2 FQGTGA. V gave up 1 base and J gave up 7 bases; unmatched junction bases: 2. For the second PCR, which ran for about 7 to 11 cycles, a sample-barcoded 5' primer and a J-beta primer mix were used. MiXCR, run by TCRdb on the 5' RACE reads, gives a single entry per CDR3 protein. Counted here are hundreds of thousands of distinct CDR3 sequences, 25% to 35% occurring once; the ten biggest clones make up 15% to 19%.

Sequencing was carried out using blood. The chain links TRBV7-3 to TRBJ1-1, with 8 positions matching TRBD1. This TCR was recovered from a woman older than 75 in good health. The CDR3 sequence: CASSLIGTGEAFF. CDR3 bases: TGTGCCAGCAGCTTAATCGGGACAGGTGAAGCTTTCTTT.